This T cell receptor (beta chain) was recorded in a study of control samples from healthy donors and cancer patients. Libraries were prepared by immunoSEQ multiplex PCR; TCRdb keeps only in-frame clonotypes and omits some of them. The table lists about 50,000 clones, 94% of them singletons. CDR1 and CDR2 from the germline V gene are LNHDA and SQIVND (reference sequence). The CDR3 contains 13 residues. V was pared by 1 base and J by 3 bases, with 0 bases of the junction left unmatched. This clone has just one count. The chain carries TRBV19 and TRBJ2-7, with 7 bases identical to TRBD2. This sequence was found in a man aged 25-40 years in good health. The material sequenced was blood. This chain's CDR3 is CASSIGTSYEQYF. As DNA, the CDR3 is TGTGCCAGTAGTATAGGGACTAGCTACGAGCAGTACTTC.